A selection of T cell receptor beta chains follows, all from one sample in a study of T cell responses to AZD1222 COVID-19 vaccine. The method was immunoSEQ multiplex PCR; TCRdb's version includes in-frame clones alone and lacks a portion of them. The sample yields around 140,000 clones, approximately 85% seen once. The source was peripheral blood, collected on day 0 of AZD1222 vaccination. These receptors originate from an adult in good health. Each CDR3 is given with its conserved first and last residue. Fields, in order: D gene, clone size, V gene, J gene, CDR3 protein, CDR3 DNA. D genes are given only for firm matches. Some rows have no size entry. The others give once, few or many, or a class for an expanded clone.

d_call: -; clone_size: -; v_call: TRBV7-2; j_call: TRBJ1-1; cdr3_aa: CASSLAVGGNTEAFF; cdr3_nt: TGTGCCAGCAGCTTAGCGGTCGGGGGGAACACTGAAGCTTTCTTT
d_call: TRBD2; clone_size: -; v_call: TRBV24-1; j_call: TRBJ2-5; cdr3_aa: CATSDSGLAGAQETQYF; cdr3_nt: TGTGCCACCAGTGATTCCGGACTAGCGGGAGCCCAAGAGACCCAGTACTTC
d_call: TRBD2; clone_size: -; v_call: TRBV3-1/TRBV3-2; j_call: TRBJ2-1; cdr3_aa: CASSFITGLAGEFF; cdr3_nt: TGTGCCAGCAGCTTTATTACGGGACTAGCGGGAGAGTTCTTC
d_call: -; clone_size: -; v_call: TRBV12-3/TRBV12-4; j_call: TRBJ1-6; cdr3_aa: CASSLSPTEPLHF; cdr3_nt: TGTGCCAGCAGTTTATCGCCAACTGAACCCCTCCACTTT
d_call: -; clone_size: -; v_call: TRBV9; j_call: TRBJ2-2; cdr3_aa: CASSSGGAGELFF; cdr3_nt: TGTGCCAGCAGCTCCGGGGGAGCCGGGGAGCTGTTTTTT
d_call: -; clone_size: -; v_call: TRBV6-1; j_call: TRBJ2-2; cdr3_aa: CASSEAPGSRTGELFF; cdr3_nt: TGTGCCAGCAGTGAAGCGCCGGGATCTCGCACCGGGGAGCTGTTTTTT
d_call: -; clone_size: -; v_call: TRBV4-2; j_call: TRBJ2-5; cdr3_aa: CASSQEGTSRAETQYF; cdr3_nt: TGTGCCAGCAGCCAAGAGGGGACATCCCGGGCAGAGACCCAGTACTTC
d_call: TRBD2; clone_size: -; v_call: TRBV6-1; j_call: TRBJ2-1; cdr3_aa: CASSEGLAGGQEQFF; cdr3_nt: TGTGCCAGCAGTGAGGGACTAGCGGGGGGGCAAGAGCAGTTCTTC
d_call: -; clone_size: medium-sized; v_call: TRBV27; j_call: TRBJ2-1; cdr3_aa: CASSLFAETVGNPYNEQFF; cdr3_nt: TGTGCCAGCAGTTTATTTGCTGAGACAGTGGGAAATCCCTACAATGAGCAGTTCTTC
d_call: -; clone_size: once; v_call: TRBV7-2; j_call: TRBJ2-3; cdr3_aa: CASSLIWSREDTQYF; cdr3_nt: TGTGCCAGCAGCTTAATCTGGTCTAGAGAGGATACGCAGTATTTT
d_call: -; clone_size: once; v_call: TRBV2; j_call: TRBJ1-4; cdr3_aa: CASKGRRADEKLFF; cdr3_nt: TGTGCCAGCAAGGGTCGGAGGGCTGATGAAAAACTGTTTTTT
d_call: TRBD1; clone_size: -; v_call: TRBV2; j_call: TRBJ1-1; cdr3_aa: CASSEQGVNTEAFF; cdr3_nt: TGTGCCAGCAGTGAACAGGGGGTGAACACTGAAGCTTTCTTT
d_call: -; clone_size: -; v_call: TRBV6-1; j_call: TRBJ2-1; cdr3_aa: CASSEVGLLYNEQFF; cdr3_nt: TGTGCCAGCAGTGAAGTCGGGCTCTTATACAATGAGCAGTTCTTC
d_call: -; clone_size: -; v_call: TRBV2; j_call: TRBJ2-7; cdr3_aa: CASITTPGVGEQYF; cdr3_nt: TGTGCCAGCATTACGACTCCAGGGGTGGGGGAGCAGTACTTC
d_call: TRBD1; clone_size: -; v_call: TRBV23-1; j_call: TRBJ1-1; cdr3_aa: CASSPYQNRGTEAFF; cdr3_nt: TGCGCCAGCAGTCCGTACCAGAACAGGGGAACTGAAGCTTTCTTT
d_call: -; clone_size: few; v_call: TRBV3-1/TRBV3-2; j_call: TRBJ2-5; cdr3_aa: CASSYKEVAAGETQYF; cdr3_nt: TGTGCCAGCAGCTACAAGGAGGTAGCGGCCGGAGAGACCCAGTACTTC
d_call: -; clone_size: few; v_call: TRBV4-1; j_call: TRBJ1-2; cdr3_aa: CASKTSQGHNYGYTF; cdr3_nt: TGCGCCAGCAAGACCTCACAGGGACATAACTATGGCTACACCTTC
d_call: -; clone_size: -; v_call: TRBV27; j_call: TRBJ2-1; cdr3_aa: CASSSVVGEQFF; cdr3_nt: TGTGCCAGCAGTTCCGTCGTGGGTGAGCAGTTCTTC
d_call: -; clone_size: once; v_call: TRBV11-2; j_call: TRBJ1-4; cdr3_aa: CASSLVSGPLEKLFF; cdr3_nt: TGTGCCAGCAGCTTAGTGAGCGGCCCGCTGGAAAAACTGTTTTTT
d_call: -; clone_size: once; v_call: TRBV28; j_call: TRBJ1-2; cdr3_aa: CASSLSLIQGVGYTF; cdr3_nt: TGTGCCAGCAGTTTATCCCTTATCCAGGGTGTAGGCTACACCTTC
d_call: -; clone_size: -; v_call: TRBV5-8; j_call: TRBJ2-3; cdr3_aa: CASVSGTYFSTDTQYF; cdr3_nt: TGTGCCAGCGTTTCTGGGACTTACTTTAGCACAGATACGCAGTATTTT
d_call: TRBD2; clone_size: -; v_call: TRBV29-1; j_call: TRBJ2-3; cdr3_aa: CSAGPLLLAGEVTDTQYF; cdr3_nt: TGCAGCGCTGGGCCTCTCTTACTAGCGGGAGAGGTGACAGATACGCAGTATTTT
d_call: -; clone_size: once; v_call: TRBV6-6; j_call: TRBJ1-2; cdr3_aa: CASSQGDYGYTF; cdr3_nt: TGTGCCAGCAGCCAAGGAGACTATGGCTACACCTTC
d_call: TRBD2; clone_size: few; v_call: TRBV29-1; j_call: TRBJ2-3; cdr3_aa: CSVVLSGIGSDTQYF; cdr3_nt: TGCAGCGTTGTTTTAAGCGGGATAGGTTCAGATACGCAGTATTTT
d_call: -; clone_size: -; v_call: TRBV18; j_call: TRBJ1-4; cdr3_aa: CASSPRGPPTNEKLFF; cdr3_nt: TGTGCCAGCTCACCAAGGGGACCCCCCACTAATGAAAAACTGTTTTTT
d_call: -; clone_size: few; v_call: TRBV6-4; j_call: TRBJ1-1; cdr3_aa: CASSPRWGNTEAFF; cdr3_nt: TGTGCCAGCAGTCCCAGGTGGGGGAACACTGAAGCTTTCTTT
d_call: TRBD1; clone_size: -; v_call: TRBV24-1; j_call: TRBJ1-5; cdr3_aa: CATSDIDRDPQHF; cdr3_nt: TGTGCCACCAGTGACATCGACAGGGACCCTCAGCATTTT
d_call: -; clone_size: -; v_call: TRBV30; j_call: TRBJ1-2; cdr3_aa: CAWSDGHPLPLSGYTF; cdr3_nt: TGTGCCTGGAGTGATGGACACCCTCTCCCCCTATCTGGCTACACCTTC
d_call: TRBD1; clone_size: -; v_call: TRBV7-2; j_call: TRBJ1-2; cdr3_aa: CASSYTGVTYGYTF; cdr3_nt: TGTGCCAGCAGCTACACAGGGGTTACGTATGGCTACACCTTC
d_call: -; clone_size: -; v_call: TRBV6-5; j_call: TRBJ2-1; cdr3_aa: CASSYFSPRGNEQFF; cdr3_nt: TGTGCCAGCAGTTACTTCTCTCCCCGCGGGAATGAGCAGTTCTTC
d_call: -; clone_size: -; v_call: TRBV15; j_call: TRBJ2-2; cdr3_aa: CATSRDKQWPGELFF; cdr3_nt: TGTGCCACCAGCAGAGATAAACAGTGGCCCGGGGAGCTGTTTTTT
d_call: TRBD1; clone_size: -; v_call: TRBV7-6; j_call: TRBJ2-5; cdr3_aa: CASSPGTGNQETQYF; cdr3_nt: TGTGCCAGCAGCCCCGGGACAGGGAACCAAGAGACCCAGTACTTC
d_call: TRBD1; clone_size: few; v_call: TRBV19; j_call: TRBJ1-2; cdr3_aa: CASSTRGTGVIYGYTF; cdr3_nt: TGTGCCAGTAGTACCCGGGGGACAGGGGTCATTTATGGCTACACCTTC
d_call: TRBD2; clone_size: -; v_call: TRBV4-2; j_call: TRBJ2-7; cdr3_aa: CASSQDSFGTSYEQYF; cdr3_nt: TGTGCCAGCAGCCAAGATAGCTTCGGGACTAGCTACGAGCAGTACTTC
d_call: -; clone_size: -; v_call: TRBV5-1; j_call: TRBJ1-1; cdr3_aa: CASSTGWGAQNTEAFF; cdr3_nt: TGCGCCAGCAGCACGGGGTGGGGGGCCCAGAACACTGAAGCTTTCTTT
d_call: -; clone_size: -; v_call: TRBV30; j_call: TRBJ1-1; cdr3_aa: CAWRGQPNTEAFF; cdr3_nt: TGTGCCTGGAGGGGGCAGCCGAACACTGAAGCTTTCTTT
d_call: -; clone_size: few; v_call: TRBV6-5; j_call: TRBJ1-3; cdr3_aa: CASTLRTSGPNTIYF; cdr3_nt: TGTGCCAGCACACTCCGGACGTCAGGTCCAAACACCATATATTTT
d_call: -; clone_size: few; v_call: TRBV12-3/TRBV12-4; j_call: TRBJ1-1; cdr3_aa: CASSFGGTEAFF; cdr3_nt: TGTGCCAGCAGTTTCGGGGGGACTGAAGCTTTCTTT
d_call: -; clone_size: -; v_call: TRBV18; j_call: TRBJ1-2; cdr3_aa: CASSIGATGNYTF; cdr3_nt: TGTGCCAGCTCAATTGGTGCAACAGGGAACTACACCTTC
d_call: -; clone_size: -; v_call: TRBV7-9; j_call: TRBJ1-6; cdr3_aa: CASSSDRNSPLHF; cdr3_nt: TGTGCCAGCAGCTCGGACAGAAATTCACCCCTCCACTTT
d_call: -; clone_size: -; v_call: TRBV7-2; j_call: TRBJ2-4; cdr3_aa: CASSLLDSNIQYF; cdr3_nt: TGTGCTAGCAGCTTATTGGACTCAAACATTCAGTACTTC
d_call: TRBD1; clone_size: -; v_call: TRBV2; j_call: TRBJ1-1; cdr3_aa: CASSRIRGGAFF; cdr3_nt: TGTGCCAGCAGTCGTATCAGGGGGGGGGCTTTCTTT
d_call: -; clone_size: -; v_call: TRBV7-9; j_call: TRBJ2-2; cdr3_aa: CASSLPRLGTGELFF; cdr3_nt: TGTGCCAGCAGCTTACCACGATTGGGAACCGGGGAGCTGTTTTTT
d_call: -; clone_size: -; v_call: TRBV4-2; j_call: TRBJ2-2; cdr3_aa: CASSQDLGPVGGELFF; cdr3_nt: TGTGCCAGCAGCCAAGATCTTGGGCCGGTTGGCGGGGAGCTGTTTTTT
d_call: -; clone_size: -; v_call: TRBV7-8; j_call: TRBJ2-2; cdr3_aa: CASSFVGSATGELFF; cdr3_nt: TGTGCCAGCAGCTTCGTCGGGTCGGCCACCGGGGAGCTGTTTTTT
d_call: TRBD2; clone_size: -; v_call: TRBV19; j_call: TRBJ2-1; cdr3_aa: CASSMASGSFNEQFF; cdr3_nt: TGTGCCAGTAGTATGGCCAGCGGGAGTTTCAATGAGCAGTTCTTC